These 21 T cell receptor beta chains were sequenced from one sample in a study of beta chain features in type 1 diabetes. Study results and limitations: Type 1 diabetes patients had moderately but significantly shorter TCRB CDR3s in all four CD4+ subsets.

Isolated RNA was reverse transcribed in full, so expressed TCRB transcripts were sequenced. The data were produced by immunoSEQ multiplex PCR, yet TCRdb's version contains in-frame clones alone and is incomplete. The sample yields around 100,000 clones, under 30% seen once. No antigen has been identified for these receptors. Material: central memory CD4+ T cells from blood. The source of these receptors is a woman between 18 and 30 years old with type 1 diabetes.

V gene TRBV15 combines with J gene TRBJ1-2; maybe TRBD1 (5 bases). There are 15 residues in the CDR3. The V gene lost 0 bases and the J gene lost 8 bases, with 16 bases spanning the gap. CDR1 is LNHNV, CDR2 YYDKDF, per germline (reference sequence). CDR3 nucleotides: TGTGCCACCAGCAGAGATCTTGGGGCAGACTGGGGCTACACCTTC. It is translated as CATSRDLGADWGYTF.

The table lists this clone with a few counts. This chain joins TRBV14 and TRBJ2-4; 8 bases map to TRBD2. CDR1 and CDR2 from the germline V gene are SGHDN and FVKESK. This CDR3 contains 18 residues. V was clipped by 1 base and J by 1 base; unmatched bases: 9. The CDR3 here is CASSQGRTRGRAKNIQYF. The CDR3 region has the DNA TGTGCCAGCAGCCAAGGCCGTACTCGCGGGAGGGCCAAAAACATTCAGTACTTC.

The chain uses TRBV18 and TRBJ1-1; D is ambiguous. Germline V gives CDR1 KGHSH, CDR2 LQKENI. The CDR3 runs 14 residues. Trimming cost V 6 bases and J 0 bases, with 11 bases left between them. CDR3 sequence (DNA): TGTGCCAGCTCCAGCGGACTGATGAACACTGAAGCTTTCTTT. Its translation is CASSSGLMNTEAFF.

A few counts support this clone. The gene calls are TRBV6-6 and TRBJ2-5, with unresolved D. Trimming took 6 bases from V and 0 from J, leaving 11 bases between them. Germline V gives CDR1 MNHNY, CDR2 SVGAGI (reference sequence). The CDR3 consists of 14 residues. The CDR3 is CASSREVYQETQYF. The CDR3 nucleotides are TGTGCCAGCAGCCGAGAAGTGTACCAAGAGACCCAGTACTTC.

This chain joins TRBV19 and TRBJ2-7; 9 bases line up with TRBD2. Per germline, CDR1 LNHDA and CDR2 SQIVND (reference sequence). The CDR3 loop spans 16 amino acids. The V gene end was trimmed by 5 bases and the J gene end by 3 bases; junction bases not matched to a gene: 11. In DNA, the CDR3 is TGTGCCAGTAGTGTGACCCCTCGCGGGAGGGTCTACGAGCAGTACTTC. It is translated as CASSVTPRGRVYEQYF.

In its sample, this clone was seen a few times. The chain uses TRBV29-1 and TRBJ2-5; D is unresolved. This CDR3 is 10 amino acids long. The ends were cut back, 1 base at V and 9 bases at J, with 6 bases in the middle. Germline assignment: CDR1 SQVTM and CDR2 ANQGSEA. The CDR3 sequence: CSVEGWPQYF. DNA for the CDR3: TGCAGCGTTGAAGGGTGGCCCCAGTACTTC.

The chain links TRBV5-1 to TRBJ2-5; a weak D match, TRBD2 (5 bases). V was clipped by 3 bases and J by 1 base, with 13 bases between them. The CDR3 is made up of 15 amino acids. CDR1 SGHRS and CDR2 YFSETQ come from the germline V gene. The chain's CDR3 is CASSSSGKLQETQYF. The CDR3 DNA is TGCGCCAGCAGCTCCTCCGGGAAGCTCCAAGAGACCCAGTACTTC.

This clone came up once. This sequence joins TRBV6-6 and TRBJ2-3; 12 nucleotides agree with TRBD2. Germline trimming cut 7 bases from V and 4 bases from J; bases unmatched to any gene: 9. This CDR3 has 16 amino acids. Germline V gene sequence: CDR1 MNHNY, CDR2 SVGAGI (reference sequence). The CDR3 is CASTVTSGSGADTQYF. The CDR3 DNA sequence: TGTGCCAGCACCGTGACTAGCGGGAGCGGGGCAGATACGCAGTATTTT.

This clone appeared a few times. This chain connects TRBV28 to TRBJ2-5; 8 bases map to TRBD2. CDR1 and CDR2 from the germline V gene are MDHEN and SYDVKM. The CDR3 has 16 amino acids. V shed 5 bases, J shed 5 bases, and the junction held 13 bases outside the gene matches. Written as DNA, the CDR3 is TGTGCCAGCAGTCAACCACCCGGGACTAGAATGGAGACCCAGTACTTC. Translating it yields CASSQPPGTRMETQYF.

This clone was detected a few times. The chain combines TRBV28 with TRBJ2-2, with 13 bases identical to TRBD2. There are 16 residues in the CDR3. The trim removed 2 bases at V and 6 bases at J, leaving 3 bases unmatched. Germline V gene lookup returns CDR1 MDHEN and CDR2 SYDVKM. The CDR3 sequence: CASSLATSGRAGELFF. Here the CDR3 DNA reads TGTGCCAGCAGTTTAGCTACTAGCGGGAGGGCCGGGGAGCTGTTTTTT.

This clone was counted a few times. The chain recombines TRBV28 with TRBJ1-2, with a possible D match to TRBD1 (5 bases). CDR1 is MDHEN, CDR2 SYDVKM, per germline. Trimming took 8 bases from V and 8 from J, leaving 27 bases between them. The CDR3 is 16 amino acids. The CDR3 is CASRYPPSSGKIGYTF. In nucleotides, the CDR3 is TGTGCCAGCCGCTACCCTCCAAGTTCAGGGAAGATAGGCTACACCTTC.

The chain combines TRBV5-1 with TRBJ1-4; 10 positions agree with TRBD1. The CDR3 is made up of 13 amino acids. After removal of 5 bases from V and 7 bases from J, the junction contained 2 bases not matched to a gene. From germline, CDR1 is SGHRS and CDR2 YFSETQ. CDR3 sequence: CASRGDRGEKLFF. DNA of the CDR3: TGCGCCAGCAGAGGGGACAGGGGTGAAAAACTGTTTTTT.

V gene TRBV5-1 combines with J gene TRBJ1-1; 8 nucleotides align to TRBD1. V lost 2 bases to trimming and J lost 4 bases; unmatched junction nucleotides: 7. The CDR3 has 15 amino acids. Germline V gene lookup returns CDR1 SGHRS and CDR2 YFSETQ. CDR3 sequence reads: CASSLGQGRGTEAFF. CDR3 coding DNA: TGCGCCAGCAGCTTAGGACAGGGCCGGGGCACTGAAGCTTTCTTT.

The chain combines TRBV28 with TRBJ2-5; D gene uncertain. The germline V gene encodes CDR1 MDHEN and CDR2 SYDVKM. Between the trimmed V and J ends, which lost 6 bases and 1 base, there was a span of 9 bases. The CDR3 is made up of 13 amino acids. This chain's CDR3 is CASRDTVQETQYF. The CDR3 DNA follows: TGTGCCAGCAGAGACACAGTCCAAGAGACCCAGTACTTC.

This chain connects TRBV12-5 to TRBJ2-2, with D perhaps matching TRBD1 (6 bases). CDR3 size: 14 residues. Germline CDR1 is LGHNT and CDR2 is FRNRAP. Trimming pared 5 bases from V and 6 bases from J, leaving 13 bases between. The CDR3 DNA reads TGTGCTAGTGGTACCGACAGGTGGGCCGGGGAGCTGTTTTTT. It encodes CASGTDRWAGELFF.

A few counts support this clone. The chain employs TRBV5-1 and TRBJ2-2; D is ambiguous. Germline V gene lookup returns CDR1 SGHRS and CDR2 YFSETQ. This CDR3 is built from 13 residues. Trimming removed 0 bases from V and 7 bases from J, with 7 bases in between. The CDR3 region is CASSLGADGELFF. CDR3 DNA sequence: TGCGCCAGCAGCTTGGGGGCAGACGGGGAGCTGTTTTTT.

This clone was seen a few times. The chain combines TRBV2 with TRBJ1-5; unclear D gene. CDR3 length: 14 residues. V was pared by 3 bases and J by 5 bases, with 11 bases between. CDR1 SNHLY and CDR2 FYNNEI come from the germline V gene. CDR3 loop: CASSDSRSYQPQHF. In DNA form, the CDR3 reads TGTGCCAGCAGTGATTCTAGATCCTATCAGCCCCAGCATTTT. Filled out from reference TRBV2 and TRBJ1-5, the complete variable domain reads EPEVTQTPSHQVTQMGQEVILRCVPISNHLYFYWYRQILGQKVEFLVSFYNNEISEKSEIFDDQFSVERPDGSNFTLKIRSTKLEDSAMYFCASSDSRSYQPQHFGDGTRLSIL.

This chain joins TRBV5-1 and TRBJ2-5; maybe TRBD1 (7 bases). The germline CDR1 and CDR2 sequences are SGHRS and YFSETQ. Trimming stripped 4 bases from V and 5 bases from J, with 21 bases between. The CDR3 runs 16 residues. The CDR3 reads CASSPRQGRRDETQYF. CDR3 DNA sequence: TGCGCCAGCAGCCCCAGACAGGGTCGGAGGGATGAGACCCAGTACTTC.

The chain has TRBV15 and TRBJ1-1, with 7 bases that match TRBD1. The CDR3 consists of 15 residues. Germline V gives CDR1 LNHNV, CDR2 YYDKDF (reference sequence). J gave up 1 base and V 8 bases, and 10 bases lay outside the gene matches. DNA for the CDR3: TGTGCCACCTCACCCACAGGGGATCCGAACACTGAAGCTTTCTTT. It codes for CATSPTGDPNTEAFF. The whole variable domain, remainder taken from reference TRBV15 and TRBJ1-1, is DAMVIQNPRYQVTQFGKPVTLSCSQTLNHNVMYWYQQKSSQAPKLLFHYYDKDFNNEADTPDNFQSRRPNTSFCFLDIRSPGLGDTAMYLCATSPTGDPNTEAFFGQGTRLTVV.

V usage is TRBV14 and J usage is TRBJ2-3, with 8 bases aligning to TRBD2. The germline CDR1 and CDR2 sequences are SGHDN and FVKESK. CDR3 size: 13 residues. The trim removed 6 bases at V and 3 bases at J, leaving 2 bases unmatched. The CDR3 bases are TGTGCCAGCAGGCCTAGCGGGACAGATACGCAGTATTTT. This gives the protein CASRPSGTDTQYF.

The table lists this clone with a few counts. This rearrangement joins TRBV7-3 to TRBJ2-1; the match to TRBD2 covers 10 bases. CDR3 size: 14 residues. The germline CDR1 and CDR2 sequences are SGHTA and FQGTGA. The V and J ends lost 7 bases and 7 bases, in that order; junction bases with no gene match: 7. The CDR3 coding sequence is TGTGCCAGCACACGACTAGCGGGCGGGAATGAGCAGTTCTTC. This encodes CASTRLAGGNEQFF.